This passage covers 30 T cell receptor beta chains from one sample sequenced in a study of T cells in tuberculosis. Thawed, overnight-rested PBMC were stained with GMM-loaded CD1B tetramer, viability dye and anti-CD3, then sorted. The CD1B tetramers carried C32 glucose monomycolate purified from Rhodococcus equi. Clones were read by immunoSEQ multiplex PCR, and TCRdb kept only the in-frame ones, dropping some. The sample yields 50,000 to 65,000 clones, around 90% seen once. Sequencing used CD1b-GMM tetramer-negative cells sorted from PBMCs. These receptor sequences come from an adult woman with latent tuberculosis.

This clone was seen a handful of times. V gene TRBV7-5 combines with J gene TRBJ1-3; the table's D gene call, TRBD1, was not cross checked with the DNA. TRBV7-5 represents a pseudogene. The CDR3 contains 15 residues. Here the CDR3 DNA reads TGTGCCAGAAGCTTAGGACAGCGCTCTGGAAACACCATATATTTT. Translation gives CARSLGQRSGNTIYF.

The chain joins TRBV7-6 to TRBJ2-7; 9 bases line up with TRBD2. Trimming cost V 5 bases and J 6 bases; bases outside gene matches: 20. CDR1 and CDR2 from the germline V gene are SGHVS and FNYEAQ. The CDR3 has 18 residues. Here the CDR3 reads CASSPGALAGPRRSEQYF. The CDR3 region has the DNA TGTGCCAGCAGCCCCGGGGCGCTAGCGGGGCCTAGAAGAAGCGAGCAGTACTTC.

The rearrangement joins TRBV28 to TRBJ2-2, with D unresolved. CDR1 and CDR2 (germline): MDHEN, SYDVKM. The CDR3 contains 13 residues. V lost 4 bases to trimming and J lost 7 bases, with 10 bases between them. DNA of the CDR3: TGTGCCAGCAGTTATACCCGGGTCGGGGAGCTGTTTTTT. It translates to CASSYTRVGELFF.

The rearrangement uses TRBV7-3 and TRBJ2-7, with D perhaps matching TRBD1 (5 bases). CDR3 length: 15 residues. In germline, CDR1 is SGHTA, CDR2 FQGTGA. Trimming took off 5 bases at V and 3 bases at J, with 17 bases between the two ends. The CDR3 reads CASSPSYGQVYEQYF. The CDR3, as DNA: TGTGCCAGCAGCCCCTCCTACGGACAAGTCTACGAGCAGTACTTC.

The rearrangement links TRBV2 to TRBJ1-4; TRBD1 agrees at 8 bases. CDR1 is SNHLY and CDR2 is FYNNEI in the germline V gene. The V gene end was trimmed by 7 bases and the J gene end by 8 bases; junction bases not matched to a gene: 12. This CDR3 comprises 15 residues. Here the CDR3 reads CASTEPRQGKEKLFF. The DNA of the CDR3 is TGTGCCAGCACGGAACCGAGACAGGGGAAAGAAAAACTGTTTTTT.

The chain couples TRBV2 to TRBJ1-2; D remains ambiguous. The length of the CDR3 is 15 residues. Germline V gene sequence: CDR1 SNHLY, CDR2 FYNNEI. V lost 1 base to trimming and J lost 8 bases, with 17 bases between them. This CDR3 reads CASSEGEGLTGGYTF. CDR3 nucleotide sequence: TGTGCCAGCAGTGAAGGGGAGGGCCTGACTGGGGGCTACACCTTC.

This clone was picked up a small number of times. The rearrangement uses TRBV15 and TRBJ2-3; TRBD1 matches at 11 bases. Germline CDR1 LNHNV, CDR2 YYDKDF (reference sequence). Trimming removed 2 bases from V and 4 bases from J; junction bases left unmatched: 2. This CDR3 is 15 amino acids long. This CDR3 is CATSRRTGGPDTQYF. DNA of the CDR3: TGTGCCACCAGCAGAAGGACAGGGGGCCCAGATACGCAGTATTTT.

The V call is TRBV6-5, the J call TRBJ1-1, with no clear D. Per the germline V gene, CDR1 is MNHEY and CDR2 is SVGAGI. This CDR3 region has 13 residues. V lost 1 base and J 3 bases, leaving 6 bases between the germline ends. The CDR3 region has the DNA TGTGCCAGCAGTTACTATACAGACACTGAAGCTTTCTTT. It codes for CASSYYTDTEAFF.

V usage is TRBV11-2 and J usage is TRBJ2-7, with 11 bases lining up with TRBD1. The CDR3 runs to 16 residues. Trimming took 2 bases from V and 5 from J; bases not matched to a gene: 8. CDR1 is SGHAT, CDR2 FQNNGV, per germline. The chain's CDR3 is CASSLRFRTGGHEQYF. Written as DNA, the CDR3 is TGTGCCAGCAGCTTAAGGTTTCGGACAGGGGGCCACGAGCAGTACTTC.

The chain uses TRBV18 and TRBJ2-5; D gene unclear. The CDR3 runs 13 residues. From germline, CDR1 is KGHSH and CDR2 LQKENI. Trimming stripped 3 bases from V and 7 bases from J, with 12 bases between. The CDR3 is CASSPQERGTQYF. As DNA, the CDR3 is TGTGCCAGCTCACCCCAAGAAAGAGGGACCCAGTACTTC.

V usage is TRBV13 and J usage is TRBJ1-6; weak D call: TRBD1 (6 bases). The germline CDR1 and CDR2 sequences are PRHDT and FYEKMQ (reference sequence). The CDR3 is 18 residues long. V was shortened by 5 bases and J by 0 bases, with 17 bases between the two germline ends. The CDR3 region has the DNA TGTGCCAGCAGCAAAACCTCGACAGGATTCTCCTATAATTCACCCCTCCACTTT. Its protein product is CASSKTSTGFSYNSPLHF. Full variable domain (missing parts from reference TRBV13 and TRBJ1-6): AAGVIQSPRHLIKEKRETATLKCYPIPRHDTVYWYQQGPGQDPQFLISFYEKMQSDKGSIPDRFSAQQFSDYHSELNMSSLELGDSALYFCASSKTSTGFSYNSPLHFGNGTRLTVT.

The chain uses TRBV4-1 and TRBJ2-3, with a tentative D call TRBD2 (5 bases). With 4 bases removed from V and 2 bases from J, the gap between germline ends came to 10 bases. The CDR3 contains 14 residues. Per the germline V gene, CDR1 is MGHRA and CDR2 is YSYEKL. This chain's CDR3 is CASSPDFLTDTQYF. For the CDR3, the DNA is TGCGCCAGCAGCCCGGACTTTCTCACAGATACGCAGTATTTT.

J is TRBJ1-2 and V is TRBV27; D gene unclear. The CDR3 length is 14 residues. V dropped 0 bases and J dropped 4 bases, with 9 bases sitting between them. Germline V gene lookup returns CDR1 MNHEY and CDR2 SMNVEV (reference sequence). The CDR3: CASSLSFTGYGYTF. The CDR3 DNA is TGTGCCAGCAGTTTATCGTTCACGGGCTATGGCTACACCTTC.

The chain combines TRBV10-1 with TRBJ2-1; D is perhaps TRBD1 (5 bases). In germline, CDR1 is WNHNN, CDR2 SYGVQD (reference sequence). The CDR3 runs to 15 residues. The V gene lost 6 bases and the J gene lost 10 bases, with 22 bases spanning the gap. The CDR3 DNA reads as TGCGCCAGCAGCCCGCGAAACAGGTGGGGCGGCGAGCAGTTCTTC. Its protein product is CASSPRNRWGGEQFF.

Here the CDR3 reads CASSPRYSNQPQHF. For the CDR3, the DNA is TGTGCCAGTAGTCCCCGTTATAGCAATCAGCCCCAGCATTTT. V is TRBV19 and J is TRBJ1-5; D unresolved. The CDR3 consists of 14 residues. Germline-derived CDR1 and CDR2 are LNHDA and SQIVND (reference sequence). The V gene lost 5 bases and the J gene lost 0 bases, with 8 bases spanning the gap. Complete variable domain (other parts from reference TRBV19 and TRBJ1-5): DGGITQSPKYLFRKEGQNVTLSCEQNLNHDAMYWYRQDPGQGLRLIYYSQIVNDFQKGDIAEGYSVSREKKESFPLTVTSAQKNPTAFYLCASSPRYSNQPQHFGDGTRLSIL.

This chain joins TRBV6-1 and TRBJ2-7; a weak D match, TRBD1 (6 bases). The CDR3 is 15 amino acids. V lost 4 bases to trimming and J lost 3 bases, with 16 bases between them. Germline CDR1 is MNHNS and CDR2 is SASEGT. CDR3 nucleotide sequence: TGTGCCAGCAGTGTCCCGATTGACAGGATCTACGAGCAGTACTTC. It is translated as CASSVPIDRIYEQYF.

The chain links TRBV6-5 to TRBJ2-7, with 10 bases identical to TRBD2. After removal of 7 bases from V and 2 bases from J, the junction contained 5 bases not matched to a gene. The CDR3 is 14 residues long. Germline CDR1 MNHEY, CDR2 SVGAGI. The CDR3 protein is CASTRTSGAYEQYF. In DNA form, the CDR3 reads TGTGCCAGCACCCGCACTAGCGGGGCCTACGAGCAGTACTTC.

This clone was seen only once. V usage is TRBV29-1 and J usage is TRBJ2-3; D is possibly TRBD2 (6 bases). The CDR3 has 13 residues. Germline V gene data show CDR1 as SQVTM and CDR2 as ANQGSEA. Between the trimmed V and J ends, which lost 5 bases and 4 bases, there was a span of 13 bases. CDR3 DNA: TGCAGCGTTTTAGGCGGGGCTGCAGATACGCAGTATTTT. The encoded protein is CSVLGGAADTQYF.

The chain carries TRBV4-1 and TRBJ2-1, with 8 nucleotides matching TRBD2. This CDR3 spans 17 amino acids. The J segment lost 8 bases and the V segment lost 2 bases, leaving 14 bases of the junction unmatched. Germline-derived CDR1 and CDR2 are MGHRA and YSYEKL. The CDR3 loop reads CASSQPSLAELVDEQFF. The CDR3 coding sequence is TGCGCCAGCAGCCAACCCTCACTAGCGGAGTTGGTGGATGAGCAGTTCTTC.

The V call is TRBV28, the J call TRBJ2-7, with 12 bases lining up with TRBD2. Trimming at V came to 7 bases and at J to 6 bases, leaving 10 bases not matched to a gene. CDR3 length: 15 amino acids. Germline CDR1 and CDR2: MDHEN and SYDVKM. The CDR3 sequence is CASKLSSGGAGEQYF. In nucleotides, the CDR3 is TGTGCCAGCAAGCTATCTAGCGGGGGGGCTGGCGAGCAGTACTTC.

The rearrangement uses TRBV28 and TRBJ1-5; 10 bases match TRBD1. Germline CDR1 reads MDHEN; CDR2 reads SYDVKM. V trimming: 5 bases; J trimming: 2 bases; junction bases outside the gene matches: 3. This CDR3 region has 15 residues. CDR3 region: CASSHGTGGNQPQHF. Here the CDR3 DNA reads TGTGCCAGCAGTCACGGGACAGGGGGCAATCAGCCCCAGCATTTT.

The rearrangement joins TRBV28 to TRBJ1-2, with 7 bases matching TRBD1. There are 15 residues in the CDR3. The V gene end was trimmed by 6 bases and the J gene end by 0 bases; junction bases not matched to a gene: 7. From germline, CDR1 is MDHEN and CDR2 SYDVKM. This chain's CDR3 is CASSLGGQSNYGYTF. CDR3 in DNA: TGTGCCAGCAGCCTCGGGGGACAGTCTAACTATGGCTACACCTTC.

J is TRBJ2-1 and V is TRBV30; 7 bases align to TRBD1. The germline CDR1 and CDR2 sequences are GTSNPN and SVGIG (reference sequence). V was clipped by 5 bases and J by 2 bases; unmatched bases: 6. CDR3 size: 14 residues. CDR3 nucleotides: TGTGCCTGGCAGGGGGTCGAAGCCTACAATGAGCAGTTCTTC. Translation: CAWQGVEAYNEQFF.

The CDR3 nucleotides read TGTGCCAGCAGTCTCGACAGGCCCGATCAGCCCCAGCATTTT. It codes for CASSLDRPDQPQHF. V usage is TRBV28 and J usage is TRBJ1-5; TRBD1 is a possible D gene (6 bases). Germline loops: CDR1 MDHEN, CDR2 SYDVKM. This CDR3 is 14 amino acids long. Trimming removed 5 bases at V and 5 bases at J, with 13 bases between.

The rearrangement links TRBV30 to TRBJ2-2, with D perhaps TRBD2 (6 bases). V was trimmed by 2 bases and J by 4 bases, leaving 11 bases between them. Germline V lookup: CDR1 GTSNPN, CDR2 SVGIG (reference sequence). CDR3 length: 14 residues. CDR3 coding DNA: TGTGCCTGGAGTCGGGGACTGGGCACCGGGGAGCTGTTTTTT. Protein product: CAWSRGLGTGELFF.

The chain links TRBV7-9 to TRBJ2-1, with D possibly matching TRBD2 (5 bases). Trimming cost V 1 base and J 8 bases, with 12 bases left between them. Germline V CDR1 and CDR2: SEHNR, FQNEAQ (reference sequence). The CDR3 contains 14 residues. The CDR3 nucleotides are TGTGCCAGCAGCTTAGTCTCGGTAGCGTATGAGCAGTTCTTC. This encodes CASSLVSVAYEQFF.

The chain carries TRBV18 and TRBJ2-5, with a weak D call TRBD2 (5 bases). Germline V gene sequence: CDR1 KGHSH, CDR2 LQKENI. This CDR3 has 13 amino acids. The V and J ends lost 0 bases and 3 bases respectively, with 5 bases between them. In DNA, the CDR3 is TGTGCCAGCTCACCACCCGGGGAAGAGACCCAGTACTTC. It is translated as CASSPPGEETQYF.

V usage is TRBV4-1 and J usage is TRBJ2-3, with a weak D call TRBD2 (6 bases). Trimming pared 3 bases from V and 4 bases from J, leaving 14 bases between. CDR3 length: 15 residues. In germline, CDR1 is MGHRA, CDR2 YSYEKL. Here the CDR3 DNA reads TGCGCCAGCAGCCACCCCAGCGGAGGGGCAGATACGCAGTATTTT. Its protein is CASSHPSGGADTQYF.

In the case of this clone: The same CDR3 also results from other DNA sequences found in this sample. CDR3 amino acids: CASRWTGQHYNEQFF. Written as DNA, the CDR3 is TGTGCCAGCAGATGGACGGGACAACATTACAATGAGCAGTTCTTC. The chain joins TRBV6-5 to TRBJ2-1, with D possibly matching TRBD1 (6 bases). The CDR3 runs to 15 residues. Germline values: CDR1 MNHEY, CDR2 SVGAGI. The ends were cut back, 6 bases at V and 4 bases at J, with 16 bases in the middle.

This sequence joins TRBV5-3 and TRBJ1-2; weak D call: TRBD1 (5 bases). TRBV5-3 is an ORF; its function is uncertain. Trimming left V 5 bases short and J 11 bases short, with 13 bases between. This CDR3 spans 11 amino acids. The CDR3 nucleotides are TGTGCCAGAAGAAAGGACATCCCTTACACCTTC. This codes for CARRKDIPYTF.